The sample holds one count of the clone carrying this T cell receptor (beta chain). The record originates from a study of OX40 agonist ivuxolimab in advanced cancers. About the study: Cohort: 65% to 90% men, mean age 60, aged roughly 23 to 79. Three patients had partial responses: one hepatocellular carcinoma, two cutaneous melanoma.

Repertoires were generated with immunoSEQ multiplex PCR, while TCRdb's copy carries only in-frame clones and drops some. The data show approximately 66,000 clones, 85% seen once. Trimming removed 6 bases at V and 2 bases at J, with 18 bases between. The CDR3 spans 15 residues. CDR1 and CDR2 from the germline V gene are SGHRS and YFSETQ. The chain carries TRBV5-1 and TRBJ2-7; TRBD1 is a possible D gene (5 bases). The source of this sequence is an adult with an advanced solid tumor such as melanoma, head and neck, liver or kidney cancer. The material sequenced was CD4+ or CD8+ T cells sorted from blood, taken in a trial of the OX40 agonist ivuxolimab. As DNA, the CDR3 is TGCGCCAGCACTACAGGACATTCCATGACCTACGAGCAGTACTTC. This encodes CASTTGHSMTYEQYF.